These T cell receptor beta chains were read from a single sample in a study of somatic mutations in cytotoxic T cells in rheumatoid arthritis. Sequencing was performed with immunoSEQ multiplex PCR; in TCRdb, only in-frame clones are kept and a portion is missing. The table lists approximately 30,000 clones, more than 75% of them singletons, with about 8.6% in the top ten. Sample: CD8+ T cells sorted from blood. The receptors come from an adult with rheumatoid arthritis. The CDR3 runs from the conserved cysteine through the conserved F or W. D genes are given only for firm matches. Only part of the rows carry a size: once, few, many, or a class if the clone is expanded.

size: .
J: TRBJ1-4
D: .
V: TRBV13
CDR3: CASSLGRGGPTNEKLFF
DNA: TGTGCCAGCAGCTTAGGCCGTGGGGGGCCAACTAATGAAAAACTGTTTTTT

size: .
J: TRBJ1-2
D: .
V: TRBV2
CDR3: CASRLGTATNYGYTF
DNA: TGTGCCAGCAGACTTGGGACCGCAACTAACTATGGCTACACCTTC

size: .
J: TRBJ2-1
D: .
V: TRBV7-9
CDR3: CASSLEGGNNEQFF
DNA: TGTGCCAGCAGCTTGGAGGGGGGTAACAATGAGCAGTTCTTC

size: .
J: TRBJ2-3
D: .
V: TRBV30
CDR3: CASLSEFTDTQYF
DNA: TGTGCCTCCCTTAGCGAATTCACAGATACGCAGTATTTT

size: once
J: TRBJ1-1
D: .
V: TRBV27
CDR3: CASSLFAGTEAFF
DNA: TGTGCCAGCAGTTTATTTGCGGGGACTGAAGCTTTCTTT

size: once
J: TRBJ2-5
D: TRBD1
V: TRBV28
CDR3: CASRDRGGETQYF
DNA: TGTGCCAGCCGGGACAGGGGAGGAGAGACCCAGTACTTC

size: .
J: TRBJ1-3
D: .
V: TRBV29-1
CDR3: CSVEPLGGGSGNTIYF
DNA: TGCAGCGTTGAACCGTTGGGAGGGGGTTCCGGAAACACCATATATTTT

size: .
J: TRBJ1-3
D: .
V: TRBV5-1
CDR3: CASSLAATSVSGNTIYF
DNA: TGCGCCAGCAGCTTGGCCGCGACATCCGTCTCTGGAAACACCATATATTTT

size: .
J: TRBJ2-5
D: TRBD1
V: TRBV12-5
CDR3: CASGLEGTGKSGQETQYF
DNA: TGTGCTAGTGGTTTAGAGGGGACAGGGAAGTCGGGTCAAGAGACCCAGTACTTC

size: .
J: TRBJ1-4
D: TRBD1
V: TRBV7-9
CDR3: CASSLSLDRRNEKLFF
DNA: TGTGCCAGCAGTCTCTCGTTGGACAGGAGAAATGAAAAACTGTTTTTT

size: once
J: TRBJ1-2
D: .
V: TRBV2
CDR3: CASKLRDSRYGYTF
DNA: TGTGCCAGCAAGCTACGCGACAGCCGCTATGGCTACACCTTC

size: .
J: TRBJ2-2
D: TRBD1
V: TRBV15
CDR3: CATSRFDRGSTGELFF
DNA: TGTGCCACCAGCAGATTCGACAGGGGCAGTACCGGGGAGCTGTTTTTT

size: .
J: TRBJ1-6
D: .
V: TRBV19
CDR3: CASSPLVGSGGPLHF
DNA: TGTGCCAGTAGTCCCCTCGTGGGTTCTGGGGGACCCCTCCACTTT

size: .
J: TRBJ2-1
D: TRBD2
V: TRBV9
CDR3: CATSEERGNNEQFF
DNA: TGTGCCACCTCGGAGGAGCGGGGGAACAATGAGCAGTTCTTC

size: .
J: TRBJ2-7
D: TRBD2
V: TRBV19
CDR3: CASSVTSGMGYEQYF
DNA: TGTGCCAGTAGTGTGACTAGCGGGATGGGTTACGAGCAGTACTTC

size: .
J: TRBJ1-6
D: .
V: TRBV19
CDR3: CASSRRDRYNSPLHF
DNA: TGTGCCAGTAGTAGGAGGGACCGGTATAATTCACCCCTCCACTTT

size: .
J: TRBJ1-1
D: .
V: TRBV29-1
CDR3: CSVEVGMNTEAFF
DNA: TGCAGCGTTGAGGTTGGGATGAACACTGAAGCTTTCTTT

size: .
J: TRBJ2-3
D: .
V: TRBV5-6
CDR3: CASSLDPGDTQYF
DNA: TGTGCCAGCAGCTTGGACCCCGGAGATACGCAGTATTTT

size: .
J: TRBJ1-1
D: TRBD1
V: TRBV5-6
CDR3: CASSQDRGLTMNTEAFF
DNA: TGTGCCAGCAGCCAGGACAGGGGCCTAACCATGAACACTGAAGCTTTCTTT

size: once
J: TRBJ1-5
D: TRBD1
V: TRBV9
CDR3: CASSATGGNQPQHF
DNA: TGTGCCAGCAGCGCCACAGGGGGCAATCAGCCCCAGCATTTT

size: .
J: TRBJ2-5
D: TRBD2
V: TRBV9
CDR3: CASSVERGGLYETQYF
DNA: TGTGCCAGCAGCGTCGAGCGGGGGGGTCTCTATGAGACCCAGTACTTC

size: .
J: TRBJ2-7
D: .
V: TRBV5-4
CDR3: CASSEPGTSYEQYF
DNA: TGTGCCAGCAGCGAGCCCGGGACATCCTACGAGCAGTACTTC

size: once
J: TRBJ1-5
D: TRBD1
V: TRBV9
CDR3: CARNTTGVYQPQHF
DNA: TGTGCGAGGAACACCACAGGGGTTTATCAGCCCCAGCATTTT

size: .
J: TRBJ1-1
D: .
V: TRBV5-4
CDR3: CASSLEARGFEGAEAFF
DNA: TGTGCCAGCAGCTTGGAGGCGAGGGGGTTTGAGGGGGCTGAAGCTTTCTTT

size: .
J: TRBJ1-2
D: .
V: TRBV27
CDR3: CASLNRADGNGYTF
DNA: TGTGCCAGCTTAAACAGGGCTGATGGGAATGGCTACACCTTC

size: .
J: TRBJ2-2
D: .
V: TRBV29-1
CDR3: CSVVGGTGELFF
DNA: TGCAGCGTTGTTGGGGGAACCGGGGAGCTGTTTTTT

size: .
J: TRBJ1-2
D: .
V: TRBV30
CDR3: CAWSGARYGYTF
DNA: TGTGCCTGGAGTGGGGCCCGCTATGGCTACACCTTC

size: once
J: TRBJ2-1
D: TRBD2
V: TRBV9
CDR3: CASSPPSGLKNEQFF
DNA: TGTGCCAGCAGTCCTCCTAGCGGTCTAAAGAATGAGCAGTTCTTC

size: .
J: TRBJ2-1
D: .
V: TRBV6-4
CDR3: CASGRLDPTQLKNEQFF
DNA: TGTGCCAGCGGGCGCTTGGACCCAACTCAATTGAAGAATGAGCAGTTCTTC

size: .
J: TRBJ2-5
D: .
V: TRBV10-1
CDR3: CASSEGSSFSGKETQYF
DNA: TGCGCCAGCAGTGAGGGGTCGAGTTTCTCAGGGAAAGAGACCCAGTACTTC

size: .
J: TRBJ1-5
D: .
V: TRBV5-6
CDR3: CASSSQGTLYSNQPQHF
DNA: TGTGCCAGCAGCAGTCAGGGAACCCTCTACAGCAATCAGCCCCAGCATTTT

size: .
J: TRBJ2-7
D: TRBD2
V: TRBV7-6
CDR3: CASSSIGGSHSYEQYF
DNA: TGTGCCAGCAGCTCGATCGGGGGGAGCCACTCCTACGAGCAGTACTTC

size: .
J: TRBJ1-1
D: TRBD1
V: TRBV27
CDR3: CASSPGGKTEAFF
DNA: TGTGCCAGCAGTCCAGGGGGAAAGACTGAAGCTTTCTTT

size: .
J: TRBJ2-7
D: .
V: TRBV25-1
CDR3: CASSDTSYEQYF
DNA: TGTGCCAGCAGTGACACATCCTACGAGCAGTACTTC

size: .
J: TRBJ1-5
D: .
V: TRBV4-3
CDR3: CASSQGWAVDQPQHF
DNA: TGCGCCAGCAGCCAAGGGTGGGCGGTAGATCAGCCCCAGCATTTT

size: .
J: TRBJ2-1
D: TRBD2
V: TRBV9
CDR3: CASSVGGAGGYNEQFF
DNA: TGTGCCAGCAGCGTAGGGGGAGCGGGGGGGTACAATGAGCAGTTCTTC

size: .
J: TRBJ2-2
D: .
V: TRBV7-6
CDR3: CASSFDRAPSGELFF
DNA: TGTGCCAGCAGCTTTGATCGGGCTCCCTCCGGGGAGCTGTTTTTT

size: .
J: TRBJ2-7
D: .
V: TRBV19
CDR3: CASSMQGLTYEQYF
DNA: TGTGCCAGTAGTATGCAGGGTCTCACCTACGAGCAGTACTTC

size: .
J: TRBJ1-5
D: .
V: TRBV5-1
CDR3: CASSSYSNQPQHF
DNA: TGCGCCAGCAGCTCTTATAGCAATCAGCCCCAGCATTTT

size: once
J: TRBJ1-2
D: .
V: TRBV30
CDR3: CAWTVTLSGGYTF
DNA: TGTGCCTGGACCGTGACGTTGAGTGGGGGCTACACCTTC

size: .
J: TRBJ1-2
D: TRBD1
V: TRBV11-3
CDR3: CASSNYNRGVGYGYTF
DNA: TGTGCCAGCAGCAACTATAACAGGGGCGTCGGCTATGGCTATACCTTC

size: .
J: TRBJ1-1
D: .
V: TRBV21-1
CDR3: CASFPRGTVSPSTEAFF
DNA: TGTGCCAGCTTCCCCCGTGGGACAGTTTCCCCAAGCACTGAAGCTTTCTTT

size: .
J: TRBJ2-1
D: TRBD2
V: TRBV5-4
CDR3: CASRLGLASNNEQFF
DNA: TGTGCCAGCAGACTGGGACTAGCGAGCAACAATGAGCAGTTCTTC

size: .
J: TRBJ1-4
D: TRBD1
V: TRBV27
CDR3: CASSLRKGTGTGMGRDEKLFF
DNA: TGTGCCAGCAGTTTACGAAAGGGGACCGGGACAGGCATGGGCCGGGATGAAAAACTGTTTTTT

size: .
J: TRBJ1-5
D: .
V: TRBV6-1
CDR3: CASSEKLTEGNQPQHF
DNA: TGTGCCAGCAGTGAAAAGCTGACCGAGGGCAATCAGCCCCAGCATTTT

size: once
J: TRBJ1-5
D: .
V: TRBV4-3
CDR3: CASSQAGREPQHF
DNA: TGCGCCAGCAGCCAAGCGGGGCGAGAGCCCCAGCATTTT

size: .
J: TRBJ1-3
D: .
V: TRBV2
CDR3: CASSEGRGDSGNTIYF
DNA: TGTGCCAGCAGTGAGGGCAGGGGAGACTCTGGAAACACCATATATTTT

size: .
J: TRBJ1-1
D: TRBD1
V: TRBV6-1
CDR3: CASSDLEDRGLGTEAFF
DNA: TGTGCCAGCAGTGACCTGGAGGACAGGGGGCTTGGGACTGAAGCTTTCTTT

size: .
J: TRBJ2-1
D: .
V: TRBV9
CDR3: CASSVSEGSYNEQFF
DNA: TGTGCCAGCAGCGTTAGTGAGGGAAGCTACAATGAGCAGTTCTTC

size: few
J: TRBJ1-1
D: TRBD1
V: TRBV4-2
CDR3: CASSHPGDSSNTEAFF
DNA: TGTGCCAGCAGCCACCCAGGGGACAGCTCGAACACTGAAGCTTTCTTT

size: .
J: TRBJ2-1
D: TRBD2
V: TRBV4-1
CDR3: CASSQREGAYNEQFF
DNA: TGCGCCAGCAGCCAGCGGGAGGGGGCCTACAATGAGCAGTTCTTC

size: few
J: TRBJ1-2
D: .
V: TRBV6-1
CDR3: CASSEAQIYGYTF
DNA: TGTGCCAGCAGTGAGGCCCAGATCTATGGCTACACCTTC

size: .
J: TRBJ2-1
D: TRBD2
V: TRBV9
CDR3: CASSVDLAGVNEQFF
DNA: TGTGCCAGCAGCGTAGATCTAGCGGGAGTAAATGAGCAGTTCTTC

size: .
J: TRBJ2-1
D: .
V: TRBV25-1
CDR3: CASSAPTRDRRGNEQFF
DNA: TGTGCCAGCAGTGCACCGACCCGGGACCGTCGGGGGAATGAGCAGTTCTTC

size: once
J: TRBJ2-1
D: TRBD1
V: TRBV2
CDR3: CASSEAQGQGTHNEQFF
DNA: TGTGCCAGCAGTGAAGCCCAAGGACAGGGGACCCACAATGAGCAGTTCTTC

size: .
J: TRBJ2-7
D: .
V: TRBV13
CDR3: CASSLGRAGEQYF
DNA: TGTGCCAGCAGCTTAGGCAGGGCGGGTGAGCAGTACTTC

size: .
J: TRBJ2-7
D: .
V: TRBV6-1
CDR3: CAASPGIFYEQYF
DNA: TGTGCCGCTTCCCCGGGGATATTCTACGAGCAGTACTTC

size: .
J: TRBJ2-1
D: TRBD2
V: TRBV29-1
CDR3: CSVVGREGRNEQFF
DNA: TGCAGCGTTGTGGGGCGGGAGGGCCGCAATGAGCAGTTCTTC

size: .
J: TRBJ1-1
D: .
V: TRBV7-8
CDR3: CASSFQGPPNTEAFF
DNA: TGTGCCAGCAGCTTTCAGGGTCCCCCGAACACTGAAGCTTTCTTT

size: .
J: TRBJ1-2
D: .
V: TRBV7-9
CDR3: CASSSGGYGYTF
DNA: TGTGCCAGCAGCTCGGGTGGCTATGGCTACACCTTC